Listed here is a single T cell receptor (beta chain). The isolated RNA, all of it, was reverse transcribed, so expressed TCRB transcripts were what got sequenced. Profiling relied on immunoSEQ multiplex PCR, and the TCRdb table lists in-frame clones only, not all of them. In the table there are about 620,000 clones, 15% of which are singletons. This CDR3 comprises 15 residues. Germline V gene data show CDR1 as MNHEY and CDR2 as SMNVEV (reference sequence). V shed 2 bases and J 4 bases; nucleotides not matched to a gene: 4. The data derive from a study of beta chain features in type 1 diabetes. On the study more broadly: Investigators examined some 100 million sorted cells across all samples.

One heparinised draw of blood, averaging roughly 120 mL, came from each donor. Markers CD45RO/CCR7/CD25/CD127/CD95/CD27 served to sort CD4+ naive, central memory, regulatory and stem cell-like memory cells. J is TRBJ1-4 and V is TRBV27, with TRBD1 matching over 7 bases. The TCR sequence derives from a man younger than 35 in good health. Material for sequencing was naive CD4+ T cells from blood. DNA of the CDR3: TGTGCCAGCAGTTTAGTTGGGACAGTTAATGAAAAACTGTTTTTT. Protein: CASSLVGTVNEKLFF.